This T cell receptor (beta chain) was identified in a study of blood T cell repertoires in COVID-19. Looking at the study overall: Both acute and convalescent COVID-19 samples were obtained from the United States, Italy and Spain. Nucleic acid was either cDNA or gDNA, and it came from T cells, B-cell-depleted T cells, or PBMCs.

Under the authors' procedure: Estimates of nucleated cell counts were drawn from the amplification of reference gene primers. TCRdb's table, derived via immunoSEQ multiplex PCR, lists solely in-frame clones and lacks some. For V, J and clone size, that table is used; D and trimming come from the DNA. The sample yields approximately 90,000 clones, over 70% seen once. Per germline, CDR1 SGHTS and CDR2 YDEGEE. Trimming cost V 2 bases and J 8 bases, with 31 bases left between them. This CDR3 comprises 19 residues. The sequenced sample was peripheral blood. The J gene is TRBJ1-1, the V gene TRBV5-8, with a tentative D call TRBD1 (6 bases). This clonotype was obtained from an elderly woman with active or convalescent COVID-19. CDR3 loop: CASSFFRGVHPRDRGEAFF. The DNA of the CDR3 is TGTGCCAGCAGCTTTTTCAGGGGAGTGCATCCGAGAGATCGTGGAGAAGCTTTCTTT.